This entry features one T cell receptor beta chain sequence. This record comes from a study of blood T cell repertoires in COVID-19. Study in general: PBMCs, B-cell-depleted T cells, or T cells were the source of the cDNA or gDNA that made up the material.

In the study's own analysis: Amplification of reference gene primers was used by the study to estimate nucleated cell counts. Produced via immunoSEQ multiplex PCR; TCRdb's table is partial and in-frame only. The V and J calls and clone size come from that table; D and trimming were worked out from the DNA. The sample lists 61,000 or so clones, about four fifths occurring once. The sequence was collected from a woman aged 80 or over with acute or convalescent COVID-19. The sample consisted of peripheral blood.

CDR3: CASRTPGHVNTEAFF. In DNA form, the CDR3 reads TGTGCCAGCAGAACACCGGGACATGTGAACACTGAAGCTTTCTTT. This rearrangement joins TRBV28 to TRBJ1-1; D is possibly TRBD1 (6 bases). CDR3 length equals 15 residues. Trimming removed 6 bases from V and 0 bases from J, with 14 bases in between. Germline assignment: CDR1 MDHEN and CDR2 SYDVKM.